This T cell receptor (beta chain) appears in the sequencing data of a study of cytomegalovirus exposure and HLA in healthy donors. This PCR relied on a set of 60 Vbeta primers and 13 Jbeta primers. Produced via immunoSEQ multiplex PCR; TCRdb's table is partial and in-frame only. The sample holds around 190,000 clones, 79% seen once. A single count supports this clone. Germline CDR1 and CDR2: MNHEY and SVGAGI. Trimming cost V 5 bases and J 9 bases, with 14 bases left between them. CDR3 size: 14 residues. This chain uses TRBV6-5 with TRBJ1-6; D not certain. The sequenced material came from PBMCs. This TCR came from a woman aged 40 to 50 in good health and CMV-seronegative. The CDR3 is CASSPRYLGSPLHF. The CDR3 DNA is TGTGCCAGCAGTCCCAGGTACCTCGGTTCACCCCTCCACTTT.